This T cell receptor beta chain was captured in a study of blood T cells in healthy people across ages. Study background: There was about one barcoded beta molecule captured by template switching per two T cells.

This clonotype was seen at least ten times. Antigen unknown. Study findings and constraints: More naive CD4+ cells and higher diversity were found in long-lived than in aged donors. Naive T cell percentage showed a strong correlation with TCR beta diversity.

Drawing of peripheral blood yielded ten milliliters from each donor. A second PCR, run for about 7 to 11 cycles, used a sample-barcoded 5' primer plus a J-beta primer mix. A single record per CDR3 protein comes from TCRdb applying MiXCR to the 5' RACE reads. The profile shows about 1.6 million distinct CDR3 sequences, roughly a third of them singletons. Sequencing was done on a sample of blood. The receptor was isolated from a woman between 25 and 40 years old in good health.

This CDR3 reads CASSQDTGTDINSYEQYF. The CDR3 coding sequence is TGTGCCAGCAGCCAAGATACCGGGACGGATATCAACTCCTACGAGCAGTACTTC. The rearrangement links TRBV4-2 to TRBJ2-7; D possibly uses TRBD1 or TRBD2 (5 bases each). Trimming pared 0 bases from V and 0 bases from J, leaving 18 bases between. This CDR3 region has 18 residues. From germline, CDR1 is LGHNA and CDR2 YNFKEQ.